These 15 T cell receptor beta chains came from one sample sequenced in a study of post-analysis software for immune sequencing data. Notes on the study in general: Controls had lower frequencies than patients of a few TRBV segments, which included TRBV5-6, TRBV5-1 and TRBV20-1.

Tagging with unique molecular identifiers was a feature of the TCR beta cDNA libraries. TCRdb redid the calling of the PCR reads with MiXCR, one entry per CDR3 protein. In the table there are roughly 730,000 distinct CDR3 sequences, roughly 27% of which are singletons. The antigens for these receptors are not known. Material: blood. These receptor sequences come from a girl aged 10-17 years with multiple sclerosis.

The chain carries TRBV4-1 and TRBJ1-4; D gene uncertain. The germline gives CDR1 MGHRA, CDR2 YSYEKL. The V end was cut by 3 bases, the J end by 0 bases, with 11 bases between. The CDR3 consists of 16 residues. In nucleotides, the CDR3 is TGCGCCAGCAGCCAGACGAACAGTGCAACTAATGAAAAACTGTTTTTT. This translates into CASSQTNSATNEKLFF.

This clonotype was seen many times. This sequence joins TRBV7-2 and TRBJ2-3; either TRBD1 or TRBD2 may fit D (5 bases each). Germline V gene data show CDR1 as SGHTA and CDR2 as FQGNSA. V was trimmed by 3 bases and J by 1 base, leaving 14 bases between them. This CDR3 spans 16 amino acids. The CDR3 here is CASSFGTAAGTDTQYF. CDR3 in DNA: TGTGCCAGCAGCTTCGGGACGGCGGCTGGCACAGATACGCAGTATTTT. Full variable domain (missing parts from reference TRBV7-2 and TRBJ2-3): GAGVSQSPSNKVTEKGKDVELRCDPISGHTALYWYRQSLGQGLEFLIYFQGNSAPDKSGLPSDRFSAERTGGSVSTLTIQRTQQEDSAVYLCASSFGTAAGTDTQYFGPGTRLTVL.

Notes on this clonotype: The final CDR3 position lacks the conserved phenylalanine or tryptophan, pointing to a likely read error. The chain's CDR3 is CASSFGLWTVNNQPQHV. DNA for the CDR3: TGTGCCAGCAGCTTTGGGCTTTGGACAGTCAACAATCAGCCCCAGCATGTT. The rearrangement uses TRBV5-6 and TRBJ1-5, with D possibly TRBD1 on 6 matching bases. The CDR3 runs to 17 residues. Trimming stripped 2 bases from V and 3 bases from J, with 18 bases between. Germline V gene lookup returns CDR1 SGHDT and CDR2 YYEEEE.

This clonotype was counted only a few times. This chain uses TRBV29-1 with TRBJ2-6; D is uncertain. The V end lost 6 bases, the J end lost 0 bases, and 9 bases lay between the germline ends. In germline, CDR1 is SQVTM, CDR2 ANQGSEA. The CDR3 totals 14 residues. For the CDR3, the DNA is TGCAGCGTGGATGGTAACTCTGGGGCCAACGTCCTGACTTTC. Its protein product is CSVDGNSGANVLTF.

The rearrangement links TRBV10-3 to TRBJ2-1, with unresolved D. With 0 bases removed from V and 6 bases from J, the gap between germline ends came to 12 bases. From germline, CDR1 is ENHRY and CDR2 SYGVKD. This CDR3 is 15 amino acids long. Written as DNA, the CDR3 is TGTGCCATCAGTGAGTCTAGACTCCCGGGCAATGAGCAGTTCTTC. Residues: CAISESRLPGNEQFF.

The genes are TRBV7-9 and TRBJ2-1; maybe TRBD2 (5 bases). The V gene lost 4 bases and the J gene lost 12 bases, with 13 bases spanning the gap. This CDR3 contains 12 residues. Germline V gives CDR1 SEHNR, CDR2 FQNEAQ (reference sequence). CDR3 DNA: TGTGCCAGCAGCTCGCCCCGGGGTGGGCAGTTCTTC. Protein product: CASSSPRGGQFF.

This chain connects TRBV12-3 or TRBV12-4 to TRBJ1-1; D gene ambiguous. The CDR3 extends over 13 amino acids. Trimming took 1 base from V and 8 from J, leaving 11 bases between them. This chain's CDR3 is CASSLGLRVEAFF. CDR3 DNA: TGTGCCAGCAGTTTAGGGTTGAGGGTAGAAGCTTTCTTT.

This clonotype has only a few counts. The rearrangement uses TRBV6-1 and TRBJ2-4; D is uncertain. CDR1 is MNHNS, CDR2 SASEGT, per germline. CDR3 length equals 12 residues. V was shortened by 5 bases and J by 8 bases, with 10 bases between the two germline ends. This CDR3 reads CASSPVRDIQYF. The CDR3 DNA reads TGTGCCAGCAGTCCAGTAAGGGACATTCAGTACTTC.

The chain carries TRBV2 and TRBJ2-7; 11 bases are a match to TRBD1. V was clipped by 7 bases and J by 2 bases; unmatched bases: 10. The V gene's germline CDR1 is SNHLY and CDR2 FYNNEI. The CDR3 runs to 16 residues. The CDR3 region has the DNA TGTGCCAGCACCAAGAGGGGGACAGGGGGTACCTACGAGCAGTACTTC. Its protein product is CASTKRGTGGTYEQYF.

The V and J genes are TRBV9 and TRBJ1-1; D is undetermined. The CDR3 is 13 amino acids. Trimming removed 3 bases at V and 4 bases at J, with 10 bases between. Germline CDR1 reads SGDLS; CDR2 reads YYNGEE. CDR3 DNA: TGTGCCAGCAGCGCCGTTCGTGGCACTGAAGCTTTCTTT. Its translation is CASSAVRGTEAFF.

In this sample, this clonotype turned up a few times. This chain joins TRBV11-2 and TRBJ2-3; 10 bases match TRBD2. With 2 bases clipped from V and 4 bases from J, the junction kept 3 bases outside the gene matches. This CDR3 comprises 15 residues. CDR1 and CDR2 (germline): SGHAT, FQNNGV. For the CDR3, the DNA is TGTGCCAGCAGCTTATTAGCGGGAGGTTCAGATACGCAGTATTTT. Its protein is CASSLLAGGSDTQYF.

The rearrangement links TRBV25-1 to TRBJ2-5; D is ambiguous. V was shortened by 8 bases and J by 4 bases, with 14 bases between the two germline ends. The CDR3 loop spans 13 amino acids. Per germline, CDR1 MGHDK and CDR2 SYGVNS. CDR3 protein: CASSKGIVETQYF. Written as DNA, the CDR3 is TGTGCCAGCTCAAAGGGTATTGTAGAGACCCAGTACTTC.

The V call is TRBV12-3 or TRBV12-4, the J call TRBJ2-7; D unresolved. CDR3 size: 14 residues. Trimming shortened V by 3 bases and J by 0 bases, and 9 bases separated the two germline ends. The CDR3 DNA reads TGTGCCAGCAGTTTGGGAATGAACTCCTACGAGCAGTACTTC. It specifies CASSLGMNSYEQYF.

The V gene is TRBV19, the J gene TRBJ1-5, with 8 bases fitting TRBD1. Unmatched junction bases numbered 7, after V lost 5 bases and J lost 7 bases. The CDR3 sequence is 14 residues long. The germline gives CDR1 LNHDA, CDR2 SQIVND (reference sequence). CDR3 amino acids: CASSLRTGPQPQHF. The CDR3 DNA sequence: TGTGCCAGTAGTCTCAGGACAGGGCCCCAGCCCCAGCATTTT.

The CDR3 DNA sequence: TGTGCCAGCAGCTTGGTCGGGACAGGGAGCTATGGCTACACCTTC. Amino acid sequence: CASSLVGTGSYGYTF. The V call is TRBV5-4, the J call TRBJ1-2; 9 bases are a match to TRBD1. Germline lookup yields CDR1 SGHNT and CDR2 YYREEE (reference sequence). The CDR3 is 15 amino acids. The junction had 4 bases not matched to a gene; V was cut back by 0 bases and J by 4 bases.